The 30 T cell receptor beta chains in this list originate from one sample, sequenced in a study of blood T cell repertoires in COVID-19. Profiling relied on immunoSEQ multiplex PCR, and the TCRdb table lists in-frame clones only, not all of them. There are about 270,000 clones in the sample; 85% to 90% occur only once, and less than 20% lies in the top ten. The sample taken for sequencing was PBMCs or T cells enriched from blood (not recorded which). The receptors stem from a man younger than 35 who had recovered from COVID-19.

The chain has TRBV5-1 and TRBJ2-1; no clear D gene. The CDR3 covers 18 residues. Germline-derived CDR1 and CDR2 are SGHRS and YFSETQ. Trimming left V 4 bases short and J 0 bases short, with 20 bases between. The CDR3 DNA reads TGCGCCAGCAGCCCCCGCGTTATCGCGGCTAGCTCCTACAATGAGCAGTTCTTC. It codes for CASSPRVIAASSYNEQFF.

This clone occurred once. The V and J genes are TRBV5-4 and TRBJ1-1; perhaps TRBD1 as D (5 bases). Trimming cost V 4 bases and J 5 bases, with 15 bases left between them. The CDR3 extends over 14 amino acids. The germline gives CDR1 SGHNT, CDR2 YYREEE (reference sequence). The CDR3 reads CASSPGLQGTEAFF. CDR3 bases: TGTGCCAGCAGCCCGGGACTCCAAGGTACTGAAGCTTTCTTT.

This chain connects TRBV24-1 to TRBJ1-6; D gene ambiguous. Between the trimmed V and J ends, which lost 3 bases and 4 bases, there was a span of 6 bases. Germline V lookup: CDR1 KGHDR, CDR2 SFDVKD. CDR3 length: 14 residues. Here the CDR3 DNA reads TGTGCCACCAGTGATGTTAGTTATAATTCACCCCTCCACTTT. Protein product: CATSDVSYNSPLHF.

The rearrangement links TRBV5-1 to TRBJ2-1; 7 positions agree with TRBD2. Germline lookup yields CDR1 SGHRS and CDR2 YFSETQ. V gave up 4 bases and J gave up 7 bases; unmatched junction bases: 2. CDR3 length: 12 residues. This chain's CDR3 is CASSLAANEQFF. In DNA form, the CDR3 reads TGCGCCAGCAGCCTAGCGGCGAATGAGCAGTTCTTC.

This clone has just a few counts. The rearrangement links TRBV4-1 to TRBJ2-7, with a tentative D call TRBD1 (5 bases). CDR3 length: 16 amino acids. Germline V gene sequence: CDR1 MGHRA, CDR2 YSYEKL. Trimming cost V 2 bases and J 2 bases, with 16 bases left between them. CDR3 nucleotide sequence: TGCGCCAGCAGCCAATCAGGGATACCGGGCCCCTACGAGCAGTACTTC. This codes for CASSQSGIPGPYEQYF.

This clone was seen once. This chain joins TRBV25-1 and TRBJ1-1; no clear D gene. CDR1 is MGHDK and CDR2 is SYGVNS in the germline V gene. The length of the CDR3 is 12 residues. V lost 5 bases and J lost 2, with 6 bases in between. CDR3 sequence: CASSITNTEAFF. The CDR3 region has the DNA TGTGCCAGCAGTATAACAAACACTGAAGCTTTCTTT.

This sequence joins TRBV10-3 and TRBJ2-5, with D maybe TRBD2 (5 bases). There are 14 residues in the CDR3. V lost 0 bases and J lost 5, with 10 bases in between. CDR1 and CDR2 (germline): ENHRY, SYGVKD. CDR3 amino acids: CAISESRGRETQYF. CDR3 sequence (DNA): TGTGCCATCAGTGAGTCTCGGGGTCGGGAGACCCAGTACTTC.

The CDR3 spells CASSESQASRETQYF. Written as DNA, the CDR3 is TGTGCCAGCAGTGAATCCCAGGCTAGCCGGGAGACCCAGTACTTC. This chain uses TRBV25-1 with TRBJ2-5, with D perhaps TRBD2 (5 bases). The ends were cut back, 1 base at V and 5 bases at J, with 14 bases in the middle. The germline V gene has CDR1 MGHDK and CDR2 SYGVNS. This CDR3 spans 15 amino acids.

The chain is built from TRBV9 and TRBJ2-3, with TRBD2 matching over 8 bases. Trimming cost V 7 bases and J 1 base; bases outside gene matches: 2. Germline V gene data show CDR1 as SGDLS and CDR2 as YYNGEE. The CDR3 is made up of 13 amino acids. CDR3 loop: CASQAGGTDTQYF. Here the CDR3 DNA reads TGTGCCAGCCAAGCGGGGGGCACAGATACGCAGTATTTT. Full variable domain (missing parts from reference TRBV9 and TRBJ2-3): DSGVTQTPKHLITATGQRVTLRCSPRSGDLSVYWYQQSLDQGLQFLIQYYNGEERAKGNILERFSAQQFPDLHSELNLSSLELGDSALYFCASQAGGTDTQYFGPGTRLTVL.

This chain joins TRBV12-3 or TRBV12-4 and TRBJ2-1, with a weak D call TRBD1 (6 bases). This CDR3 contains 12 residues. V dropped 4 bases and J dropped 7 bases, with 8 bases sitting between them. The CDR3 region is CASSSQGNEQFF. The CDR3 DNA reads TGTGCCAGCAGTTCACAGGGTAATGAGCAGTTCTTC.

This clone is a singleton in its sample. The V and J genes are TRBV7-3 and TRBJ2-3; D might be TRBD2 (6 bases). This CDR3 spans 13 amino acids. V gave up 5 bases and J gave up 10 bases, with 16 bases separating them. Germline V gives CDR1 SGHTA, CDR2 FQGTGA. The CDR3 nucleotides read TGTGCCAGCAGCCCGAGGGACTCTGGGGCGCAGTATTTT. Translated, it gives CASSPRDSGAQYF. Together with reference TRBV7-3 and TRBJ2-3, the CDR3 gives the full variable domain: GAGVSQTPSNKVTEKGKYVELRCDPISGHTALYWYRQSLGQGPEFLIYFQGTGAADDSGLPNDRFFAVRPEGSVSTLKIQRTERGDSAVYLCASSPRDSGAQYFGPGTRLTVL.

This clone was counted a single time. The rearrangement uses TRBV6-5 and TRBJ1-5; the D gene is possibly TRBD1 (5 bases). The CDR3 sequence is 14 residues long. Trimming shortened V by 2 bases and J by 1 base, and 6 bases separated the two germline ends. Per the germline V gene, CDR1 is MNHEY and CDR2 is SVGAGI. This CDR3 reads CASSYGGSNQPQHF. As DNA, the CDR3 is TGTGCCAGCAGTTACGGGGGGAGCAATCAGCCCCAGCATTTT.

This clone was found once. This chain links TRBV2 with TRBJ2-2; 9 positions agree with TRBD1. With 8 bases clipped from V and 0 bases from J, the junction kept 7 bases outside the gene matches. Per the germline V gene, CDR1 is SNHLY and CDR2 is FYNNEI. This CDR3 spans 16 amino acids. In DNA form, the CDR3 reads TGTGCCAGCTCGGGACAGGGCTGGGCGAACACCGGGGAGCTGTTTTTT. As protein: CASSGQGWANTGELFF. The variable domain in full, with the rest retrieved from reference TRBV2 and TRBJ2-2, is EPEVTQTPSHQVTQMGQEVILRCVPISNHLYFYWYRQILGQKVEFLVSFYNNEISEKSEIFDDQFSVERPDGSNFTLKIRSTKLEDSAMYFCASSGQGWANTGELFFGEGSRLTVL.

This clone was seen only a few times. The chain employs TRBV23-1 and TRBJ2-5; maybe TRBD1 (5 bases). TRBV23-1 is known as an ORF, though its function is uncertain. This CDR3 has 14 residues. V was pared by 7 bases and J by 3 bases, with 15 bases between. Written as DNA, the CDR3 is TGCGCCAGCACCCCAGGTGAAGGGGAAGAGACCCAGTACTTC. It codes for CASTPGEGEETQYF.

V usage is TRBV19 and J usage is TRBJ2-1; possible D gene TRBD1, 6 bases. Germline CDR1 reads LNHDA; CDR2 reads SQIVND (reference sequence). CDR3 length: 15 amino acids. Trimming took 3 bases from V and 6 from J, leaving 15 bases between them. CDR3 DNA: TGTGCCAGTAGTATCGGGGCAGGGGCCAGCAATGAGCAGTTCTTC. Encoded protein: CASSIGAGASNEQFF.

The CDR3 DNA reads as TGTGCCAGTAGTATAGAAGGTTACAGTGGCTACACCTTC. Its protein product is CASSIEGYSGYTF. This sequence joins TRBV19 and TRBJ1-2; unclear D gene. The V gene's germline CDR1 is LNHDA and CDR2 SQIVND (reference sequence). V was trimmed by 0 bases and J by 7 bases, leaving 9 bases between them. This CDR3 spans 13 amino acids.

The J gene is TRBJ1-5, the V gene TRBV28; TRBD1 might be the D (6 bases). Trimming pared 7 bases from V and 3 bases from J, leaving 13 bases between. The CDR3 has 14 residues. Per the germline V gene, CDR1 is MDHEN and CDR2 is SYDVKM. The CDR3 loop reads CASITDRYNQPQHF. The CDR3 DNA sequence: TGTGCCAGCATTACCGACAGGTACAATCAGCCCCAGCATTTT.

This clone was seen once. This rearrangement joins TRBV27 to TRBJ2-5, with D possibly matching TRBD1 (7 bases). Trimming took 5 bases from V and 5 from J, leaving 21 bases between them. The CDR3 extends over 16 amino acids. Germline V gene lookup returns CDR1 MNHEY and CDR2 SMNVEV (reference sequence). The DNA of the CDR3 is TGTGCCAGCAGTCCCCGATCGACAGGGAGGAAGGAGACCCAGTACTTC. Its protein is CASSPRSTGRKETQYF.

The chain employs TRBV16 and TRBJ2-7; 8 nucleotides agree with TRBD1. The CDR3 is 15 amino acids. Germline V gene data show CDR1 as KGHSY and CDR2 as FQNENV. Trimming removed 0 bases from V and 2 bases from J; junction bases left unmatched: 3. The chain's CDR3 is CASSQSTGGPYEQYF. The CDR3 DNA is TGTGCCAGCAGCCAATCTACAGGGGGTCCCTACGAGCAGTACTTC.

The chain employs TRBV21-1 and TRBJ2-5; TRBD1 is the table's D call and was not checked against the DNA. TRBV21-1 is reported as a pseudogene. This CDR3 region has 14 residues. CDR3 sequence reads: CASVGDRGGETQYF. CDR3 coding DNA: TGTGCCAGTGTAGGAGACAGGGGCGGCGAGACCCAGTACTTC.

CDR3 loop: CASSSGMRTGMRSPLHF. CDR3 bases: TGTGCCAGCAGCTCCGGGATGAGGACCGGCATGAGATCACCCCTCCACTTT. The chain carries TRBV11-2 and TRBJ1-6, with no clear D. The CDR3 runs 17 residues. V gave up 4 bases and J gave up 10 bases, with 23 bases separating them. Looked up from germline, CDR1 is SGHAT and CDR2 is FQNNGV.

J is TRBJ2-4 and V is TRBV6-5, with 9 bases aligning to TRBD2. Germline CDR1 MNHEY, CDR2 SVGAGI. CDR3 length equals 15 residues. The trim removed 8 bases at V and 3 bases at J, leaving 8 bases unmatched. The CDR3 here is CASLGGRDGKNIQYF. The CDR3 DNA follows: TGTGCCAGCTTAGGCGGGAGGGATGGCAAAAACATTCAGTACTTC.

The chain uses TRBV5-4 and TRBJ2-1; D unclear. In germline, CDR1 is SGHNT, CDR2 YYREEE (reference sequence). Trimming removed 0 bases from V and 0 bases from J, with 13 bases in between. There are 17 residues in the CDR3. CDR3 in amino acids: CASSLGSRLSSYNEQFF. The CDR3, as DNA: TGTGCCAGCAGCTTGGGATCTAGGCTGAGCTCCTACAATGAGCAGTTCTTC.

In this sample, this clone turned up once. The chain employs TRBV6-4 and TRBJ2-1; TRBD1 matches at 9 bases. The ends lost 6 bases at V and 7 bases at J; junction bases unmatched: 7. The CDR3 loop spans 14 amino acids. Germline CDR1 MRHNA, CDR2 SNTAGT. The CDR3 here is CASSEQGAKNEQFF. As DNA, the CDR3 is TGTGCCAGCAGCGAACAGGGGGCGAAGAATGAGCAGTTCTTC.

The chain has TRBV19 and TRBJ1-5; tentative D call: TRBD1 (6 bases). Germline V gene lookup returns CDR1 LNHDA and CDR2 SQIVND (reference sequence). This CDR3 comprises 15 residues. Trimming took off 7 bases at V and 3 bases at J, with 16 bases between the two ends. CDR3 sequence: CASKPRGGDNQPQHF. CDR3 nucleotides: TGTGCCAGTAAACCAAGAGGGGGTGACAATCAGCCCCAGCATTTT.

CDR3 nucleotide sequence: TGTGCCAGCAGTGAAGACTTAGGTTCCTACGAGCAGTACTTC. Translating it yields CASSEDLGSYEQYF. The gene calls are TRBV6-4 and TRBJ2-7, with D hard to call. The CDR3 consists of 14 residues. Deletions cut 3 bases from V and 1 base from J, with 10 bases between. CDR1 is MRHNA and CDR2 is SNTAGT in the germline V gene.

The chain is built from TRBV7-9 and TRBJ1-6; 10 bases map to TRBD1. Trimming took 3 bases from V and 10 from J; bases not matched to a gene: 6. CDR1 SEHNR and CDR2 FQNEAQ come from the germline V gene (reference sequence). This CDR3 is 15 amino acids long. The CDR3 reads CASSLGDRGGSPLHF. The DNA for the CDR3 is TGTGCCAGCAGCTTGGGGGACAGGGGAGGGTCACCCCTCCACTTT. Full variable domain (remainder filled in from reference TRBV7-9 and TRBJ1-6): DTGVSQNPRHKITKRGQNVTFRCDPISEHNRLYWYRQTLGQGPEFLTYFQNEAQLEKSRLLSDRFSAERPKGSFSTLEIQRTEQGDSAMYLCASSLGDRGGSPLHFGNGTRLTVT.

This CDR3 is CASKGFRASGHEQYF. DNA for the CDR3: TGTGCCAGCAAAGGTTTTCGGGCTAGCGGACACGAGCAGTACTTC. The rearrangement links TRBV6-5 to TRBJ2-7, with 7 bases identical to TRBD2. The CDR3 consists of 15 residues. V shed 7 bases, J shed 5 bases, and the junction held 14 bases outside the gene matches. The V gene's germline CDR1 is MNHEY and CDR2 SVGAGI.

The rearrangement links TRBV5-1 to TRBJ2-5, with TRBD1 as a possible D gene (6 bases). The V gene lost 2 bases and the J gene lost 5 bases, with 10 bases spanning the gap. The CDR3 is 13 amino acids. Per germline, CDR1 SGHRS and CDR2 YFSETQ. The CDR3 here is CASSLGGLETQYF. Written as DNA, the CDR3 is TGCGCCAGCAGCTTAGGGGGTTTGGAGACCCAGTACTTC.

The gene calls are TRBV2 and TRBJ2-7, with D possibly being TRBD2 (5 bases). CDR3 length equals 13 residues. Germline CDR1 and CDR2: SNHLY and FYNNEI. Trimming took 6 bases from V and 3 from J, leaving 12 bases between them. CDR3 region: CASRLDGDYEQYF. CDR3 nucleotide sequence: TGTGCCAGCAGACTAGACGGGGACTACGAGCAGTACTTC.